This TCR beta chain was captured by sequencing in a study of blood T cell repertoires in COVID-19. Clones were sequenced by immunoSEQ multiplex PCR, and TCRdb holds only the in-frame ones, with some missing. The profile covers fewer than 300,000 clones, with 70% to 90% appearing a single time and around 1% taken by the ten largest. Germline-derived CDR1 and CDR2 are LNHNV and YYDKDF (reference sequence). Trimming cost V 0 bases and J 4 bases, with 6 bases left between them. The CDR3 runs to 13 residues. This clonotype was obtained from a human donor with COVID-19, enrolled during active disease. The donor label of this sample is uncertain. The sample consisted of peripheral blood. The J gene is TRBJ1-2, the V gene TRBV15; tentative D call: TRBD1 (5 bases). CDR3 residues: CATSRDQGYGYTF. In nucleotides, the CDR3 is TGTGCCACCAGCAGAGATCAGGGCTATGGCTACACCTTC.